Listed here is a single TCR beta chain. Antigen unknown. Cohort: HPV-negative, locally advanced oral cavity squamous cell carcinoma patients. V dropped 10 bases and J dropped 5 bases, with 11 bases sitting between them. The CDR3 length is 12 residues. Germline assignment: CDR1 MNHEY and CDR2 SVGAGI. The data stem from a study of neoadjuvant anti-PD-1 for oral cavity cancer. Study-wide results and caveats: Treg/Th17 ratio rose with pretreatment blood and fell with post-treatment tumor TCRbeta clonality.

This table comes from immunoSEQ multiplex PCR, and its TCRdb copy is limited to in-frame clones, with some not included. The sample gives roughly 34,000 clones, around 87% of which show up once; roughly 3.6% is in the top ten. This chain links TRBV6-5 with TRBJ2-2; no reliable D call. The sequence came from a person aged 35-79 years with oral cavity squamous cell carcinoma. Source: PBMCs, taken before nivolumab (anti-PD-1) treatment. The CDR3 DNA is TGTGCCACCAGGAGTGGGACCGGGGAGCTGTTTTTT. Translated: CATRSGTGELFF.